The rows below give T cell receptor beta chains drawn from one sample of a study of blood T cell repertoires in COVID-19. Here immunoSEQ multiplex PCR was the method, and the copy in TCRdb shows in-frame clones only, minus some. The sample carries some 110,000 clones, around nine tenths recorded once. Sequencing input: peripheral blood. The source of these receptors is a middle-aged man with acute or convalescent COVID-19. The CDR3 runs from the conserved cysteine through the conserved F or W. D genes are given only for firm matches. The size field is filled for only some rows; it gives once, few, many or a size class.

>-|TRBV2|-|TRBJ1-5
CASSETFSNQPQHF
TGTGCCAGCAGTGAGACTTTTAGTAATCAGCCCCAGCATTTT
>TRBD1|TRBV9|-|TRBJ1-1
CASSVDRGTEAFF
TGTGCCAGCAGCGTGGACAGGGGTACTGAAGCTTTCTTT
>-|TRBV5-6|once|TRBJ1-5
CASSLDRASNQPQHF
TGTGCCAGCAGCTTGGACAGGGCGAGCAATCAGCCCCAGCATTTT
>-|TRBV7-2|-|TRBJ2-1
CASSLAPRVNEQFF
TGTGCCAGCAGCTTAGCGCCCAGGGTCAATGAGCAGTTCTTC
>-|TRBV25-1|-|TRBJ2-7
CASSATLGGEQYF
TGTGCCAGCAGTGCGACGCTAGGGGGTGAGCAGTACTTC
>TRBD2|TRBV19|-|TRBJ2-1
CASSMGAGAGDEQFF
TGTGCCAGTAGTATGGGAGCGGGAGCCGGGGATGAGCAGTTCTTC
>-|TRBV25-1|-|TRBJ2-7
CASSSHSEQYF
TGTGCCAGCAGTTCCCATTCCGAGCAGTACTTC
>-|TRBV7-9|-|TRBJ1-1
CASATPRNTEAFF
TGTGCCAGCGCGACCCCTAGGAACACTGAAGCTTTCTTT
>-|TRBV7-9|-|TRBJ1-4
CASSFSYEKLFF
TGTGCCAGCAGCTTTAGCTATGAAAAACTGTTTTTT
>TRBD1|TRBV2|-|TRBJ1-1
CASSQGGQNTEAFF
TGTGCCAGCAGCCAGGGGGGCCAGAACACTGAAGCTTTCTTT
>TRBD2|TRBV30|once|TRBJ2-1
CAWSWTSGALGEQFF
TGTGCCTGGAGTTGGACTAGCGGGGCCTTGGGTGAGCAGTTCTTC
>-|TRBV6-2/TRBV6-3|-|TRBJ2-7
CASSSVSYEQYF
TGTGCCAGCAGTTCAGTCTCCTACGAGCAGTACTTC
>-|TRBV3-1/TRBV3-2|once|TRBJ2-1
CASSQGRRGYNEQFF
TGTGCCAGCAGCCAAGGGAGGCGGGGCTACAATGAGCAGTTCTTC
>TRBD2|TRBV6-5|-|TRBJ2-1
CASGSGWYNEQFF
TGTGCCAGCGGTAGCGGGTGGTACAATGAGCAGTTCTTC
>TRBD1|TRBV5-4|-|TRBJ1-6
CASSLETGNSPLHF
TGTGCCAGCAGCTTAGAGACAGGGAATTCACCCCTCCACTTT
>-|TRBV30|once|TRBJ1-2
CAYWQGTSYGYTF
TGTGCCTACTGGCAGGGAACGAGCTATGGCTACACCTTC
>TRBD1|TRBV5-6|-|TRBJ1-1
CASSITTGVGTIVAFF
TGTGCCAGCAGCATAACGACAGGGGTTGGGACTATAGTAGCTTTCTTT
>-|TRBV7-2|-|TRBJ2-3
CASSLGGLAPDTQYF
TGTGCCAGCAGCTTAGGAGGCTTAGCCCCAGATACGCAGTATTTT
>-|TRBV5-1|-|TRBJ2-1
CASSPGDGQGGNEQFF
TGCGCCAGCAGCCCGGGGGACGGGCAGGGAGGCAATGAGCAGTTCTTC
>-|TRBV3-1/TRBV3-2|many|TRBJ1-1
CASSQGIQGYTEAFF
TGTGCCAGCAGCCAAGGTATCCAGGGTTACACTGAAGCTTTCTTT
>-|TRBV7-2|-|TRBJ1-2
CASSFSGETHGYTF
TGTGCCAGCAGCTTCTCAGGGGAAACGCACGGCTACACCTTC
>TRBD1|TRBV7-9|-|TRBJ2-1
CASSGRWTGNHNEQFF
TGTGCCAGCAGCGGAAGATGGACAGGTAATCACAATGAGCAGTTCTTC
>TRBD1|TRBV6-1|-|TRBJ1-6
CASSATPGQGYSPLHF
TGTGCCAGCAGTGCAACTCCGGGACAGGGTTATTCACCCCTCCACTTT
>-|TRBV7-3|-|TRBJ1-1
CASSLSSGNTEAFF
TGTGCCAGCAGCTTATCATCAGGAAACACTGAAGCTTTCTTT
>-|TRBV5-1|few|TRBJ1-4
CASRPLTSTNEKLFF
TGCGCCAGCAGGCCTCTGACATCAACTAATGAAAAACTGTTTTTT
>-|TRBV19|large|TRBJ2-3
CASSIDPSLQGKQYF
TGTGCCAGTAGTATAGATCCGAGTCTCCAGGGGAAGCAGTATTTT
>-|TRBV19|-|TRBJ1-6
CASSMRGMPYNSPLHF
TGTGCCAGTAGTATGCGGGGGATGCCCTATAATTCACCCCTCCACTTT
>-|TRBV5-4|once|TRBJ1-3
CASSLTGSDTIYF
TGTGCCAGCAGCTTGACAGGGTCGGACACCATATATTTT
>TRBD1|TRBV12-5|-|TRBJ1-5
CASGSGQLNQPQHF
TGTGCTAGTGGGTCGGGACAGCTCAATCAGCCCCAGCATTTT
>-|TRBV6-6|-|TRBJ1-2
CASSYLSGGGYTF
TGTGCCAGCAGTTACCTCTCAGGAGGCGGCTACACCTTC
>TRBD1|TRBV19|-|TRBJ1-3
CATGGVGQGFSGNTIYF
TGTGCCACCGGGGGAGTAGGACAGGGATTCTCTGGAAACACCATATATTTT
>TRBD1|TRBV9|-|TRBJ2-7
CASSGGTAHEQYF
TGTGCCAGCAGCGGGGGGACAGCCCACGAGCAGTACTTC
>-|TRBV12-5|-|TRBJ2-2
CASGPDRFTGELFF
TGTGCTAGTGGGCCGGACAGATTCACCGGGGAGCTGTTTTTT
>-|TRBV2|-|TRBJ1-2
CASSPDPGYYGYTF
TGTGCCAGCAGCCCGGACCCGGGGTACTATGGCTACACCTTC
>-|TRBV9|-|TRBJ1-3
CASSGGNSGNTIYF
TGTGCCAGCAGCGGGGGCAATAGTGGAAACACCATATATTTT
>TRBD1|TRBV18|-|TRBJ2-7
CASSPGDSDEQYF
TGTGCCAGCTCACCGGGGGACAGCGACGAGCAGTACTTC
>-|TRBV2|-|TRBJ1-5
CASSKGTPQPQHF
TGTGCCAGCAGTAAAGGTACTCCTCAGCCCCAGCATTTT
>TRBD1|TRBV7-9|-|TRBJ1-1
CASSNRGRTEAFF
TGTGCCAGCAGCAACAGGGGGCGCACTGAAGCTTTCTTT
>TRBD1|TRBV5-1|-|TRBJ2-7
CASRDSTGSNEQYF
TGCGCCAGCAGGGATTCGACAGGGTCCAACGAGCAGTACTTC
>TRBD2|TRBV6-5|-|TRBJ2-5
CASVVGGLGQETQYF
TGTGCCAGCGTCGTGGGGGGACTAGGGCAAGAGACCCAGTACTTC
>-|TRBV30|-|TRBJ2-2
CAWTRTANTGELFF
TGTGCCTGGACTAGGACAGCGAACACCGGGGAGCTGTTTTTT
>TRBD1|TRBV19|-|TRBJ2-5
CASSRDRQETQYF
TGTGCCAGTAGTCGGGACAGACAAGAGACCCAGTACTTC
>TRBD1|TRBV11-3|-|TRBJ2-3
CASSLRTGIGSTDTQYF
TGTGCCAGCAGCCTTCGGACAGGGATTGGGAGCACAGATACGCAGTATTTT
>TRBD2|TRBV5-6|-|TRBJ2-3
CASSGLAGMGWGTDTQYF
TGTGCCAGCAGCGGACTAGCGGGAATGGGATGGGGCACAGATACGCAGTATTTT
>TRBD1|TRBV12-3/TRBV12-4|-|TRBJ1-2
CASSQGTGDGYTF
TGTGCCAGCAGTCAAGGGACAGGGGATGGCTACACCTTC
>-|TRBV6-5|-|TRBJ1-2
CASSYSRVANYGYTF
TGTGCCAGCAGTTACTCGAGAGTAGCTAACTATGGCTACACCTTC
>-|TRBV5-1|-|TRBJ1-3
CASSLGSSGNTIYF
TGCGCCAGCAGCTTGGGCAGCTCTGGAAACACCATATATTTT
>-|TRBV9|-|TRBJ2-1
CASSAHSGGRSYNEQFF
TGTGCCAGCAGCGCCCATAGCGGCGGGCGCTCCTACAATGAGCAGTTCTTC
>TRBD2|TRBV5-4|-|TRBJ2-1
CASTRGGEFSYNEQFF
TGTGCCAGCACCCGCGGGGGGGAATTCTCCTACAATGAGCAGTTCTTC
>-|TRBV12-5|-|TRBJ1-6
CASGLSRGFNSPLHF
TGTGCTAGTGGTTTGAGCCGGGGTTTTAATTCACCCCTCCACTTT
>-|TRBV9|-|TRBJ2-1
CASSVTGGRNEQFF
TGTGCCAGCAGCGTAACCGGAGGGCGCAATGAGCAGTTCTTC
>-|TRBV9|-|TRBJ1-2
CASSVGRSDYGYTF
TGTGCCAGCAGCGTAGGGAGGTCCGACTATGGCTACACCTTC
>TRBD1|TRBV7-2|-|TRBJ1-2
CASSRTGGINYGYTF
TGTGCCAGCAGCCGGACAGGGGGCATTAACTATGGCTACACCTTC
>TRBD1|TRBV7-6|-|TRBJ2-5
CASRRTGQGRQETQYF
TGTGCCAGCAGACGGACGGGACAGGGGAGGCAAGAGACCCAGTACTTC